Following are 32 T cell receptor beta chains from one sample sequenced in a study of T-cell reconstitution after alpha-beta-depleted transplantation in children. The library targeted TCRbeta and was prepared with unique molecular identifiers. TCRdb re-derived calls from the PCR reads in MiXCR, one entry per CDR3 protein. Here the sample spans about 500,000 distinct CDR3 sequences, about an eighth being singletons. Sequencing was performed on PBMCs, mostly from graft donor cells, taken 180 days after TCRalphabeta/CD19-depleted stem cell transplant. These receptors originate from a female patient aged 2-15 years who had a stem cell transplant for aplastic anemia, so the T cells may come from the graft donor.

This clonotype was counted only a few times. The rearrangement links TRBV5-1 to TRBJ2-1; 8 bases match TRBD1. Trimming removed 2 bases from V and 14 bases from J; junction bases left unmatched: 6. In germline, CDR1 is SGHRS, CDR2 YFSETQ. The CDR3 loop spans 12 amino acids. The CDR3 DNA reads TGCGCCAGCAGCTTTGGACAGGGACCAAAGTTCTTC. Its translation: CASSFGQGPKFF.

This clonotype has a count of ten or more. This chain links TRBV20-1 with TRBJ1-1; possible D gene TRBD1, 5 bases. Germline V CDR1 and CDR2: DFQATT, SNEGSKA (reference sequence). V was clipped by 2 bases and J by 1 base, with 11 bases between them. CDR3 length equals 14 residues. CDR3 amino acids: CSARFRVWNTEAFF. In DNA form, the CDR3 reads TGCAGTGCTAGATTCAGGGTTTGGAACACTGAAGCTTTCTTT.

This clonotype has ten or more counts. CDR3 nucleotide sequence: TGCAGTGCGTACCGAGGGGGAGAGGGTCGGAATGAGCAGTTCTTC. Translation: CSAYRGGEGRNEQFF. The chain recombines TRBV20-1 with TRBJ2-1; maybe TRBD1 (6 bases). With 6 bases removed from V and 7 bases from J, the gap between germline ends came to 22 bases. Germline V gives CDR1 DFQATT, CDR2 SNEGSKA (reference sequence). The CDR3 is 15 residues long.

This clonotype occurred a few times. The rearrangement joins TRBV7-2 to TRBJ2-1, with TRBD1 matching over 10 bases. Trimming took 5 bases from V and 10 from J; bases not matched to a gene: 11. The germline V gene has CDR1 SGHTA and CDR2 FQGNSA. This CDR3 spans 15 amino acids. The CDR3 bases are TGTGCCAGCAGCACACATCGACAGGGGGCGGTGGAGCAGTTCTTC. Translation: CASSTHRQGAVEQFF.

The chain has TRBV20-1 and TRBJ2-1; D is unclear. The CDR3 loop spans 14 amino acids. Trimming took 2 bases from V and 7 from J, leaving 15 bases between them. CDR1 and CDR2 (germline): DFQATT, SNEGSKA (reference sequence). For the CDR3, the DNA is TGCAGTGCTAGACTCAGGCGGAGTAAAAATGAGCAGTTCTTC. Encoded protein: CSARLRRSKNEQFF.

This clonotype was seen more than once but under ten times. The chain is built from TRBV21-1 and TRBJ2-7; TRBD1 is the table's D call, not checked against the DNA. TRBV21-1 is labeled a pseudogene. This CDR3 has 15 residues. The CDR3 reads CASSLAGRGPYEQYV. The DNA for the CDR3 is TGTGCCAGCAGCTTAGCGGGACGGGGGCCTTACGAGCAGTACGTC.

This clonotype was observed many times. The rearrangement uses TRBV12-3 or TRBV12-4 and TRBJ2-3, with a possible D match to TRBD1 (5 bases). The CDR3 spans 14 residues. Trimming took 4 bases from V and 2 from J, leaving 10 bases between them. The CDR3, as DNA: TGTGCCAGCAGTTGGTCAGGGTCCACAGATACGCAGTATTTT. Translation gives CASSWSGSTDTQYF.

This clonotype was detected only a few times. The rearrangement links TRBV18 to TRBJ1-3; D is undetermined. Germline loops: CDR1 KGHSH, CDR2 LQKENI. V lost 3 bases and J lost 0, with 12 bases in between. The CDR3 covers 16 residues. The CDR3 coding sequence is TGTGCCAGCTCACCTATTCAGACCGACTCTGGAAACACCATATATTTT. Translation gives CASSPIQTDSGNTIYF.

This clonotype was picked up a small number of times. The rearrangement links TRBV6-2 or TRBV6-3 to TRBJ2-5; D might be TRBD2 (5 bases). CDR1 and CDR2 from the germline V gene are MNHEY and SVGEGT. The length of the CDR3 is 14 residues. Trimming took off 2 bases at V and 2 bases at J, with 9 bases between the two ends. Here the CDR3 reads CASSYTREQETQYF. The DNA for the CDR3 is TGTGCCAGCAGTTACACAAGGGAGCAAGAGACCCAGTACTTC.

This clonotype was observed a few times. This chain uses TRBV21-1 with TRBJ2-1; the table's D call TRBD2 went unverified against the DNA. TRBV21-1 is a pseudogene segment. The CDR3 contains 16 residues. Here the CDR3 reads CASSKAGTSGNNEQFF. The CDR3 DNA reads TGTGCCAGCAGCAAAGCCGGGACTAGCGGGAACAATGAGCAGTTCTTC.

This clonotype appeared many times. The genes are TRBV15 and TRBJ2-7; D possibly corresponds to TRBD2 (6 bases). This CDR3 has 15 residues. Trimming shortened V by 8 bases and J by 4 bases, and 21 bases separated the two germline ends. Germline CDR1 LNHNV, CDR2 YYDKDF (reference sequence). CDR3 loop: CATAPWDLKTYEQYF. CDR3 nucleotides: TGTGCCACCGCGCCGTGGGACTTAAAGACTTACGAGCAGTACTTC. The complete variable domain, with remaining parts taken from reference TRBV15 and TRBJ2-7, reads DAMVIQNPRYQVTQFGKPVTLSCSQTLNHNVMYWYQQKSSQAPKLLFHYYDKDFNNEADTPDNFQSRRPNTSFCFLDIRSPGLGDTAMYLCATAPWDLKTYEQYFGPGTRLTVT.

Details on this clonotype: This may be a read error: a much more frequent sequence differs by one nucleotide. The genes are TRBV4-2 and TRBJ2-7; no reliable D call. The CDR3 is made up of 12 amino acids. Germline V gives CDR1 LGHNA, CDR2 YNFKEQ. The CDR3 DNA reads TGTGCCAGCGGCCAAACCCCCTACGAGCAGTACTTC. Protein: CASGQTPYEQYF.

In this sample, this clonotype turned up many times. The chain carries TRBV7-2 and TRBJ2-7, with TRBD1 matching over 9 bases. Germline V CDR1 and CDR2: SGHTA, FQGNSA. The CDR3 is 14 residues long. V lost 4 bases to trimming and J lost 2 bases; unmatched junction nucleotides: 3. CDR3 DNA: TGTGCCAGCAGCTCCGGGACAGGGACCTACGAGCAGTACTTC. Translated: CASSSGTGTYEQYF.

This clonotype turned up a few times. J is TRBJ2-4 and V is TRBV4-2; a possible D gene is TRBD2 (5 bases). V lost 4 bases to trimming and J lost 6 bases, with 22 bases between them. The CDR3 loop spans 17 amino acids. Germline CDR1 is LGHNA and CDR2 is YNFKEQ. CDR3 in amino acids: CASSPSTNRSRGNIQYF. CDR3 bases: TGTGCCAGCAGCCCTAGTACCAACAGATCTCGGGGAAACATTCAGTACTTC.

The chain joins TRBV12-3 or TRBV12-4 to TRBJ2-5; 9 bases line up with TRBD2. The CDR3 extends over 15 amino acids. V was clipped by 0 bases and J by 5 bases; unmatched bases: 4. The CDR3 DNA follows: TGTGCCAGCAGTTTAGCGGGACTAGCCCGGGAGACCCAGTACTTC. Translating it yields CASSLAGLARETQYF.

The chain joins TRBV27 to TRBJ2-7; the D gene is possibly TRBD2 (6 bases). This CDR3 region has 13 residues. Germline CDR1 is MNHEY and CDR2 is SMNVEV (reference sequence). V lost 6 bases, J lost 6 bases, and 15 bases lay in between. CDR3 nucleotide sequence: TGTGCCAGCAGCCCGACTAGTCCTCGCGAGCAGTACTTC. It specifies CASSPTSPREQYF.

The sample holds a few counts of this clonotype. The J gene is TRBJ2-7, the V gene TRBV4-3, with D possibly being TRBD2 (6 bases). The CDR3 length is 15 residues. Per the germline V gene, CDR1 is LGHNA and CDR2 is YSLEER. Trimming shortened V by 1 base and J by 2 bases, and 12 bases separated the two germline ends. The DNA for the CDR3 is TGCGCCAGCAGCCAAGGTAGCGGACATACCTACGAGCAGTACTTC. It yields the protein CASSQGSGHTYEQYF.

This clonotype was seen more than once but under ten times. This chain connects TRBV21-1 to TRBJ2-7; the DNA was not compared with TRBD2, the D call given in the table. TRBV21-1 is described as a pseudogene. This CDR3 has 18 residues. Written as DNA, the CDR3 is TGTGCCAGCAGCAATAATCCCCCCCCTAGCGGGGGACTCTACGAGCAGTACGTC. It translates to CASSNNPPPSGGLYEQYV.

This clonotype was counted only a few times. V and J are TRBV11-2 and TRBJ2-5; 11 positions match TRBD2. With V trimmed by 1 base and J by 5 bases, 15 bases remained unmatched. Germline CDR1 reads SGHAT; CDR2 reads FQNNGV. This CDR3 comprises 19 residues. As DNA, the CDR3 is TGTGCCAGCAGCTTAGGTTTCTCCATAGCGGGAGGGCCGCGGGAGACCCAGTACTTC. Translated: CASSLGFSIAGGPRETQYF.

For the CDR3, the DNA is TGTGCCAGCAGTGACAGGAAGAGAACCGCGGGCTACACCTTC. As protein: CASSDRKRTAGYTF. This chain connects TRBV2 to TRBJ1-2; D remains unclear. Trimming cost V 3 bases and J 8 bases, with 16 bases left between them. Germline-derived CDR1 and CDR2 are SNHLY and FYNNEI. The CDR3 length is 14 residues.

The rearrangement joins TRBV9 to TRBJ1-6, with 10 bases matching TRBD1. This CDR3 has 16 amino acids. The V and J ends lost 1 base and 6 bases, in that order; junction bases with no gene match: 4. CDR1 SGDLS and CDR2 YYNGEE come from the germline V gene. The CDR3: CASSVLGDRGNSPLHF. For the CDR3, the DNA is TGTGCCAGCAGCGTATTGGGGGACAGGGGTAATTCACCCCTCCACTTT.

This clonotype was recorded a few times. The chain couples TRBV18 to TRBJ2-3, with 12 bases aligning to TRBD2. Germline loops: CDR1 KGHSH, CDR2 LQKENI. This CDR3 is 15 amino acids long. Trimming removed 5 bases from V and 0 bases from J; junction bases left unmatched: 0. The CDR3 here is CASSGTSGSTDTQYF. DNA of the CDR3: TGTGCCAGCTCAGGGACTAGCGGGAGCACAGATACGCAGTATTTT.

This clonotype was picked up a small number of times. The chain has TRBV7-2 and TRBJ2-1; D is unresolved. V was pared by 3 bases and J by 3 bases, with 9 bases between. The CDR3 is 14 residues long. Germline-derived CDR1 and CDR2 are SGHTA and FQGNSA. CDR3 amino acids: CASSFPGNYNEQFF. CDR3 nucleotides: TGTGCCAGCAGCTTTCCTGGGAACTACAATGAGCAGTTCTTC.

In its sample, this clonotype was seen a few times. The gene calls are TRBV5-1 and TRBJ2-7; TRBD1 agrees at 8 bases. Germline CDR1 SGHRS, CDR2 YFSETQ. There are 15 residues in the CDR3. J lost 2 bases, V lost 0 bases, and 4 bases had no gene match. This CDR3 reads CASSLGGTGTYEQYV. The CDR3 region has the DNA TGCGCCAGCAGCTTGGGGGGGACAGGCACCTACGAGCAGTACGTC.

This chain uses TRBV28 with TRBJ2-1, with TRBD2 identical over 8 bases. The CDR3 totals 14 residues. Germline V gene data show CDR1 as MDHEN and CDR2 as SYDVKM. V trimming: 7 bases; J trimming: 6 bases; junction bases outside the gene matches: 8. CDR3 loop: CASITTGRANEQFF. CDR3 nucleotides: TGTGCCAGCATCACTACCGGGAGGGCCAATGAGCAGTTCTTC.

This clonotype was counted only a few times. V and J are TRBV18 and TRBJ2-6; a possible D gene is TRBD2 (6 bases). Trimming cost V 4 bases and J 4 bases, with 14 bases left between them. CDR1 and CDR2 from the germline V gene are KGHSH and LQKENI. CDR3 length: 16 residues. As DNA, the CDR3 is TGTGCCAGCTCACTTATGGAGGGCGTCGGGGCCAACGTCCTGACTTTC. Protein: CASSLMEGVGANVLTF.

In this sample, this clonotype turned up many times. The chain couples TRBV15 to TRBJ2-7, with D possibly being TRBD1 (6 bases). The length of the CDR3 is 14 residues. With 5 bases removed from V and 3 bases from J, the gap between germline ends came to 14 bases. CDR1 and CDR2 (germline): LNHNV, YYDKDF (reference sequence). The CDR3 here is CATSDRQVNYEQYF. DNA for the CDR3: TGTGCCACCAGCGATAGACAGGTGAACTACGAGCAGTACTTC.

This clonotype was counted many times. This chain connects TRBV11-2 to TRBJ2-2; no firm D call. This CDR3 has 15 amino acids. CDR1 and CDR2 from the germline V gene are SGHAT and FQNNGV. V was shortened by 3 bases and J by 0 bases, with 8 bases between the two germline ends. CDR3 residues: CASSFWRTNTGELFF. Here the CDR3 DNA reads TGTGCCAGCAGCTTCTGGCGGACGAACACCGGGGAGCTGTTTTTT. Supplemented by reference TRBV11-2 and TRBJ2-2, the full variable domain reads EAGVAQSPRYKIIEKRQSVAFWCNPISGHATLYWYQQILGQGPKLLIQFQNNGVVDDSQLPKDRFSAERLKGVDSTLKIQPAKLEDSAVYLCASSFWRTNTGELFFGEGSRLTVL.

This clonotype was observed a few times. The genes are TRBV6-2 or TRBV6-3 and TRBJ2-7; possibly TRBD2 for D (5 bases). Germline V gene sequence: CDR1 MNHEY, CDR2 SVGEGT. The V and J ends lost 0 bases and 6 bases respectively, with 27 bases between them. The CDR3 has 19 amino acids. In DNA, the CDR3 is TGTGCCAGCAGTTACTCGGGCAGGAGCTTGGAGCTAGGAGGAGGCGAGCAGTACGTC. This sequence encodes CASSYSGRSLELGGGEQYV.

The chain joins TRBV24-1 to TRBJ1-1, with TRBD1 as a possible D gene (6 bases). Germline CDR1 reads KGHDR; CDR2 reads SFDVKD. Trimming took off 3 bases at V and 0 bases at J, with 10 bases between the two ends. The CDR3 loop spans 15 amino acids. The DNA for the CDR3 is TGTGCCACCAGTGATGGGACAAGGATGAACACTGAAGCTTTCTTT. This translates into CATSDGTRMNTEAFF.

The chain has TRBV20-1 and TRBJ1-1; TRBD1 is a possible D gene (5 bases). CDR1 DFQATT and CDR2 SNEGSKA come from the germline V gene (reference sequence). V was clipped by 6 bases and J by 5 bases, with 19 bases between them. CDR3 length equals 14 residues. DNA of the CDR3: TGCAGTGCGATATTTTACAGGATCGGGACTGAAGCTTTCTTT. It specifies CSAIFYRIGTEAFF.

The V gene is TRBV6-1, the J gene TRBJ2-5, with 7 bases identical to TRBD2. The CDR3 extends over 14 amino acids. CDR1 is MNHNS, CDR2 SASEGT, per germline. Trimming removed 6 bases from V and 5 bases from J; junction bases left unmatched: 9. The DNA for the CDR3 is TGTGCCAGCAGAGCGGGACTCTCGGGGGAGACCCAGTACTTC. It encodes CASRAGLSGETQYF.